The rows below give T cell receptor beta chains drawn from one sample of a study of cytomegalovirus exposure and HLA in healthy donors. Sequenced by immunoSEQ multiplex PCR; TCRdb stores in-frame clones only, minus some. Of 85,000 to 130,000 clones detected, 71% appear once; the ten largest clones hold about 2.8%. The specimen sequenced was PBMCs. The receptors shown here come from a female donor in good health and CMV-seronegative. Each CDR3 is given without its conserved first and last residue.

V	J	CDR3
TRBV9	TRBJ2-7	ASSVEPYEQY
TRBV4-2	TRBJ2-5	ASSQASGQKETQY
TRBV5-1	TRBJ2-5	ASSPGLAFQETQY
TRBV30	TRBJ2-1	AWSSPGGSYNEQF
TRBV19	TRBJ1-4	ASSIEGGRINEKLF
TRBV7-3	TRBJ2-7	ASSKLAGSSYEQY
TRBV28	TRBJ1-5	ASSSNRGLYQPQH
TRBV7-9	TRBJ1-2	ASSQSTEGYGYT
TRBV5-1	TRBJ1-3	ASSFGQRSGNTIY
TRBV7-2	TRBJ1-2	ASSSDSVNYGYT
TRBV7-8	TRBJ2-1	ASRSKRGSYNEQF
TRBV6-1	TRBJ1-5	ASSEFGQGNQPQH
TRBV4-3	TRBJ2-2	ASSQEALNTGELF